The clone carrying this T cell receptor (beta chain) was found once. Its cognate antigen is unknown. This entry comes from a study of Ad26.COV2.S vaccination and SARS-CoV-2 variants. Across the whole study: A participant enrolled in the COV1001 Ad26.COV2.S trial arm provided the sample.

The CDR3 extends over 15 amino acids. Germline V gives CDR1 MDHEN, CDR2 SYDVKM. The ends were cut back, 2 bases at V and 2 bases at J, with 10 bases in the middle. Study results and limitations: Estimates derived from TCR breadth and depth analyses may have underestimated total T cell responses.

Regarding treatment: approximately 18 received Ad26.COV2.S at low or high dose, single or two shots; 5 received placebo; per-sample allocation not given. Samples came from day 63 after the first vaccine or placebo injection. Expressing Wuhan-strain SARS-CoV-2 spike, an Ad26 vector served as the vaccine. The table came from immunoSEQ multiplex PCR; TCRdb's copy has only in-frame clones and leaves some out. The sample records a few hundred thousand clones, 88% being singletons. The sample in question was peripheral blood, obtained in a trial of Ad26.COV2.S vaccine versus placebo. The origin of this receptor is a person aged 18 to 65 who received the Ad26.COV2.S COVID-19 vaccine or a placebo. The V gene is TRBV28, the J gene TRBJ2-1; D is tentatively TRBD1 or TRBD2 (6 bases each). The CDR3 sequence is CASSLRGATYNEQFF. In DNA form, the CDR3 reads TGTGCCAGCAGTTTAAGGGGGGCGACCTACAATGAGCAGTTCTTC.